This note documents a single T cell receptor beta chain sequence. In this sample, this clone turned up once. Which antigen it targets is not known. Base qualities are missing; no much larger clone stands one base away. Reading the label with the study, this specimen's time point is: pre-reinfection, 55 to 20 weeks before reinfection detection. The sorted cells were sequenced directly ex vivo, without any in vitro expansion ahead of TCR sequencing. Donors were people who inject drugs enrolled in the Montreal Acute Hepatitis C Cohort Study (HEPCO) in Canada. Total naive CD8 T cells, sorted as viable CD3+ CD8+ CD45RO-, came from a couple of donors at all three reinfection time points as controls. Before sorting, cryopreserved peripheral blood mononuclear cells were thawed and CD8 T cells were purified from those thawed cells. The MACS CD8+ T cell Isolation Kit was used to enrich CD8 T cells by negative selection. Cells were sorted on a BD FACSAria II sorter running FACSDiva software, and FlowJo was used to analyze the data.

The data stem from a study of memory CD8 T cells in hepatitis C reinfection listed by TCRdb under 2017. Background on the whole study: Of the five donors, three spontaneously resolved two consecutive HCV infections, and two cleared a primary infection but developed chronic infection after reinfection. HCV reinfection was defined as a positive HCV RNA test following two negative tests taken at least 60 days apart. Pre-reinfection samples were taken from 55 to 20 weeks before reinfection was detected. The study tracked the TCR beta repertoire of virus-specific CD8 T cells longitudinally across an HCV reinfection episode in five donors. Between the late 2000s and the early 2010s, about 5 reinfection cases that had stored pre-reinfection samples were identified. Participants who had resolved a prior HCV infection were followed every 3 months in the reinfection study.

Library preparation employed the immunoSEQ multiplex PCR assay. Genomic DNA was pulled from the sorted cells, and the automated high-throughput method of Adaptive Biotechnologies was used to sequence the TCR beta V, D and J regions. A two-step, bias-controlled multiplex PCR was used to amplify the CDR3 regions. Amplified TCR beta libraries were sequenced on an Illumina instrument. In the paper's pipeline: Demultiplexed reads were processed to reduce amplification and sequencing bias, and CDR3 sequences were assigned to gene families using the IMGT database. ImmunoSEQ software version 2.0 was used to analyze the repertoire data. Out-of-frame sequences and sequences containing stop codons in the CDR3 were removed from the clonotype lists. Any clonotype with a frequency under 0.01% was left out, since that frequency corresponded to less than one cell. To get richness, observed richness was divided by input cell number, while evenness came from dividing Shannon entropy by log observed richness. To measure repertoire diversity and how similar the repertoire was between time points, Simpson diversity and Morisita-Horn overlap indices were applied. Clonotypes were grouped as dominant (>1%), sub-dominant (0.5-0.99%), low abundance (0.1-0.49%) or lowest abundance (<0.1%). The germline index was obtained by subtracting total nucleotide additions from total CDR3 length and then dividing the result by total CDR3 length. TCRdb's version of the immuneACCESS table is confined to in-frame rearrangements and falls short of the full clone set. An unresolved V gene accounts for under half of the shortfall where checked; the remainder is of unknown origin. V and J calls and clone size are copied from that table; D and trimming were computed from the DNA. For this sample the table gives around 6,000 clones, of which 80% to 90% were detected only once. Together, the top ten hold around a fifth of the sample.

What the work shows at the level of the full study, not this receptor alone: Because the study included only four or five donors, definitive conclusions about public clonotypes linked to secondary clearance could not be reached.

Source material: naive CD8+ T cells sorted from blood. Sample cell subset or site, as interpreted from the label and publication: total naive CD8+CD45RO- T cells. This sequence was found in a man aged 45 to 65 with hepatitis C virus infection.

The CDR3 region: CAWSTVGFTDTQYF. The DNA sequence reads TGTGCCTGGAGTACTGTCGGTTTCACAGATACGCAGTATTTT. The chain employs TRBV30 and TRBJ2-3; the D gene remains uncertain. Sequences GTSNPN (CDR1) and SVGIG (CDR2) are obtained from the germline V gene (reference sequence). The trim is 2 bases for V and 2 bases for J, with a gap of 11 bases between the germline ends. The CDR3 spans 14 residues, from the cysteine through the phenylalanine. Kept here is only the CDR3 DNA, which spans 42 bases and is read in frame from base 1.